Reported below is one T cell receptor beta chain. Its target is unknown. TCRdb itself ran the 5' RACE reads through MiXCR, one entry per CDR3 protein. The repertoire has hundreds of thousands of distinct CDR3 sequences, less than 25% of them found once; the top ten carry 13%. The source of the sample is a study of T-cell memory formation after mild COVID-19. The CDR3 consists of 13 residues. Germline CDR1 MNHEY, CDR2 SMNVEV (reference sequence). V lost 11 bases and J 5 bases, leaving 19 bases between the germline ends. Broader study findings: Clones contracting over day 15 to 85 were CD4/CD8 balanced, with later expanders leaning CD4+.

The sample comprised PBMCs or a T cell subset sorted from them (not recorded which). This TCR derives from an adult woman who had mild COVID-19 (a few samples of this study predate the infection). Cell type and time point are not known. The chain carries TRBV27 and TRBJ2-7, with D perhaps given as TRBD1 or TRBD2 (6 bases each). CDR3 loop: CASRGAVGHEQYF. The DNA of the CDR3 is TGTGCCTCGAGGGGGGCAGTAGGCCACGAGCAGTACTTC.